One T cell receptor beta chain is described in this entry. The antigen is unknown. This sample is part of a study of CD8+CD57+ T cells in acquired aplastic anemia. Turning to the study itself: DNA per sorted CD4+ or CD8+ sample ranged about 0.18 to 30 ug, averaging roughly 3.2 ug.

Researchers used genomic DNA as the template to profile TCR beta VDJ and CDR3. One entry per CDR3 protein, called by TCRdb with MiXCR from the reads. The top ten clones hold approximately 8% of a sample with approximately 270,000 distinct CDR3 sequences, roughly three fifths of them seen once. Study outcomes and limitations: Patients and controls turned out to have twenty-nine CD8+ CDR3 sequences in common.

Germline V gene lookup returns CDR1 SEHNR and CDR2 FQNEAQ (reference sequence). This CDR3 region has 15 residues. The V and J ends lost 1 base and 8 bases, in that order; junction bases with no gene match: 7. This receptor was identified in a human donor with severe aplastic anemia or a healthy control (not recorded which). The rearrangement joins TRBV7-9 to TRBJ1-4, with TRBD1 matching over 7 bases. What was sequenced was sorted CD4+, CD8+, or CD8+CD57+ T cells (not recorded which) from PBMCs. CDR3 sequence (DNA): TGTGCCAGCAGCTTAGAACAGGGGATGGGAGAAAAACTGTTTTTT. Translated, it gives CASSLEQGMGEKLFF. The whole variable domain, remainder taken from reference TRBV7-9 and TRBJ1-4, is DTGVSQNPRHKITKRGQNVTFRCDPISEHNRLYWYRQTLGQGPEFLTYFQNEAQLEKSRLLSDRFSAERPKGSFSTLEIQRTEQGDSAMYLCASSLEQGMGEKLFFGSGTQLSVL.